This entry lists 21 T cell receptor beta chains sequenced from one sample in a study of CD8 T cells in ankylosing spondylitis. Antigens for these TCRs are unknown. TCRdb used MiXCR to reprocess the 5' RACE reads, holding one entry per CDR3 protein. The sample includes 100,000 to 150,000 distinct CDR3 sequences, roughly 18% of them seen just once. The study's findings and limits: Typical of ankylosing spondylitis blood, it appeared, was a TCR beta motif of under 10 highly homologous variants.

Sequencing was carried out using blood, either unsorted or a sorted T cell fraction (not recorded which). The origin of the receptors is a male donor with ankylosing spondylitis.

The chain couples TRBV2 to TRBJ2-7; the match to TRBD2 covers 8 bases. The V and J ends lost 3 bases and 3 bases, in that order; junction bases with no gene match: 4. The germline V gene has CDR1 SNHLY and CDR2 FYNNEI. The CDR3 covers 14 residues. The CDR3 is CASSDLAGIYEQYF. The CDR3, as DNA: TGTGCCAGCAGTGACCTAGCGGGTATCTACGAGCAGTACTTC.

V usage is TRBV12-3 or TRBV12-4 and J usage is TRBJ1-1; 10 nucleotides agree with TRBD1. J lost 3 bases, V lost 6 bases, and 13 bases had no gene match. The CDR3 has 17 residues. CDR3 amino acids: CASRSRTGGNQDTEAFF. CDR3 nucleotide sequence: TGTGCCAGCAGGTCGAGGACAGGGGGAAATCAGGACACTGAAGCTTTCTTT.

The sample holds many counts of this clonotype. The genes are TRBV29-1 and TRBJ2-1, with D unresolved. This CDR3 has 11 amino acids. V shed 7 bases and J shed 7 bases, with 11 bases lying between them. Germline loops: CDR1 SQVTM, CDR2 ANQGSEA. This chain's CDR3 is CSAGKGNEQFF. Written as DNA, the CDR3 is TGCAGCGCAGGAAAGGGAAATGAGCAGTTCTTC.

The rearrangement links TRBV2 to TRBJ2-7; D is ambiguous. V lost 6 bases and J lost 3, with 9 bases in between. This CDR3 spans 12 amino acids. CDR1 and CDR2 (germline): SNHLY, FYNNEI. The CDR3 DNA sequence: TGTGCCAGCAGCGCGACCTTCTACGAGCAGTACTTC. Translation gives CASSATFYEQYF.

The chain carries TRBV7-6 and TRBJ2-7; D is tentatively TRBD1 or TRBD2 (5 bases each). The germline V and J ends were trimmed by 5 bases and 6 bases, with 14 bases remaining between them. CDR3 size: 13 residues. Germline values: CDR1 SGHVS, CDR2 FNYEAQ. The DNA for the CDR3 is TGTGCCAGCAGCCCCCCTCTTGGGGGCGAGCAGTACTTC. Protein sequence: CASSPPLGGEQYF.

This clonotype came up many times. This sequence joins TRBV15 and TRBJ2-2, with 11 bases identical to TRBD2. V was pared by 0 bases and J by 5 bases, with 11 bases of the junction left unmatched. Germline loops: CDR1 LNHNV, CDR2 YYDKDF (reference sequence). The CDR3 has 19 residues. Written as DNA, the CDR3 is TGTGCCACCAGCAGAGATCATGTGGCTAGCGGGAGGTTAACCGGGGAGCTGTTTTTT. Protein sequence: CATSRDHVASGRLTGELFF. Based on the CDR3 plus reference TRBV15 and TRBJ2-2, the full variable domain is DAMVIQNPRYQVTQFGKPVTLSCSQTLNHNVMYWYQQKSSQAPKLLFHYYDKDFNNEADTPDNFQSRRPNTSFCFLDIRSPGLGDTAMYLCATSRDHVASGRLTGELFFGEGSRLTVL.

This clonotype was observed a handful of times. The chain combines TRBV7-9 with TRBJ2-1; 9 bases are a match to TRBD2. V lost 4 bases, J lost 5 bases, and 6 bases stayed unmatched. Germline-derived CDR1 and CDR2 are SEHNR and FQNEAQ (reference sequence). This CDR3 is 15 amino acids long. The CDR3 DNA reads as TGTGCCAGCAGCTCACCTAGCGGGATCCACAATGAGCAGTTCTTC. Residues: CASSSPSGIHNEQFF. Filled out from reference TRBV7-9 and TRBJ2-1, the complete variable domain reads DTGVSQNPRHKITKRGQNVTFRCDPISEHNRLYWYRQTLGQGPEFLTYFQNEAQLEKSRLLSDRFSAERPKGSFSTLEIQRTEQGDSAMYLCASSSPSGIHNEQFFGPGTRLTVL.

This clonotype was counted only a few times. The rearrangement joins TRBV4-1 to TRBJ1-1; D is uncertain. The ends were cut back, 3 bases at V and 11 bases at J, with 16 bases in the middle. This CDR3 has 13 residues. Germline V gene data show CDR1 as MGHRA and CDR2 as YSYEKL. This CDR3 reads CASSQISPRRAFF. CDR3 coding DNA: TGCGCCAGCAGCCAGATATCTCCACGTCGGGCTTTCTTT.

The sample holds a few counts of this clonotype. J is TRBJ2-7 and V is TRBV20-1; maybe TRBD2 (5 bases). Germline V lookup: CDR1 DFQATT, CDR2 SNEGSKA (reference sequence). V was clipped by 0 bases and J by 4 bases, with 10 bases between them. This CDR3 comprises 13 residues. This chain's CDR3 is CSARDLDLYEQYF. CDR3 in DNA: TGCAGTGCTAGAGATCTGGACTTATACGAGCAGTACTTC.

This clonotype came up a few times. The rearrangement uses TRBV9 and TRBJ1-6, with D possibly being TRBD1 (5 bases). The CDR3 contains 13 residues. CDR1 is SGDLS, CDR2 YYNGEE, per germline. Trimming took off 2 bases at V and 7 bases at J, with 7 bases between the two ends. The CDR3, as DNA: TGTGCCAGCAGCGTGGGGGGGAATTCACCCCTCCACTTT. Its protein product is CASSVGGNSPLHF.

This sequence joins TRBV4-1 and TRBJ1-6; tentatively, D is TRBD1 (6 bases). The CDR3 extends over 16 amino acids. V dropped 4 bases and J dropped 4 bases, with 14 bases sitting between them. Germline V CDR1 and CDR2: MGHRA, YSYEKL. This chain's CDR3 is CASSRPGDYYNSPLHF. The CDR3 DNA reads TGCGCCAGCAGCCGTCCAGGGGATTATTATAATTCACCCCTCCACTTT.

V and J are TRBV20-1 and TRBJ1-4, with D possibly TRBD1 on 5 matching bases. Germline lookup yields CDR1 DFQATT and CDR2 SNEGSKA (reference sequence). V lost 0 bases and J 1 base, leaving 12 bases between the germline ends. CDR3 size: 16 residues. The CDR3 loop is CSARDLFRETNEKLFF. As DNA, the CDR3 is TGCAGTGCTAGAGATCTCTTCAGGGAAACTAATGAAAAACTGTTTTTT.

The chain is built from TRBV15 and TRBJ2-3; the D gene is possibly TRBD2 (7 bases). The CDR3 is 16 amino acids. Looked up from germline, CDR1 is LNHNV and CDR2 is YYDKDF (reference sequence). The germline V and J ends were trimmed by 5 bases and 0 bases, with 15 bases remaining between them. CDR3 residues: CATSLGGRESTDTQYF. CDR3 sequence (DNA): TGTGCCACCAGCTTAGGGGGGCGGGAGAGCACAGATACGCAGTATTTT.

Many counts were recorded for this clonotype. The V gene is TRBV5-1, the J gene TRBJ2-1; TRBD2 agrees at 12 bases. V dropped 3 bases and J dropped 5; count of bases not matched to a gene: 3. CDR1 and CDR2 from the germline V gene are SGHRS and YFSETQ. The CDR3 sequence is 15 residues long. The CDR3 here is CASSYRTSGDNEQFF. The CDR3 nucleotides are TGCGCCAGCAGCTACAGGACTAGCGGGGACAATGAGCAGTTCTTC.

This chain links TRBV5-1 with TRBJ2-4; 9 bases map to TRBD2. CDR3 length: 17 residues. Trimming cost V 0 bases and J 4 bases; bases outside gene matches: 8. The germline V gene has CDR1 SGHRS and CDR2 YFSETQ. In nucleotides, the CDR3 is TGCGCCAGCAGCTTGGATTTGGCGGGAGGGCCTAAAAACATTCAGTACTTC. This gives the protein CASSLDLAGGPKNIQYF. The variable domain in full, completed from reference TRBV5-1 and TRBJ2-4, reads KAGVTQTPRYLIKTRGQQVTLSCSPISGHRSVSWYQQTPGQGLQFLFEYFSETQRNKGNFPGRFSGRQFSNSRSEMNVSTLELGDSALYLCASSLDLAGGPKNIQYFGAGTRLSVL.

This chain connects TRBV4-1 to TRBJ1-1; 11 bases line up with TRBD1. In germline, CDR1 is MGHRA, CDR2 YSYEKL. The CDR3 covers 17 residues. The junction had 12 bases not matched to a gene; V was cut back by 4 bases and J by 5 bases. CDR3 amino acids: CASSPPRTGGGYTEAFF. As DNA, the CDR3 is TGCGCCAGCAGCCCGCCCCGGACAGGGGGCGGATATACTGAAGCTTTCTTT.

This clonotype was seen only a few times. The chain carries TRBV12-3 or TRBV12-4 and TRBJ2-5; the D is unclear. The CDR3 sequence is 13 residues long. Trimming took 8 bases from V and 3 from J, leaving 13 bases between them. In DNA form, the CDR3 reads TGTGCCAGCTACGATCCGGCAGAAGAGACCCAGTACTTC. This gives the protein CASYDPAEETQYF.

This clonotype was seen at least ten times. The chain uses TRBV10-3 and TRBJ2-5; D uncertain. This CDR3 has 12 amino acids. Trimming took off 3 bases at V and 5 bases at J, with 7 bases between the two ends. Germline CDR1 is ENHRY and CDR2 is SYGVKD. The CDR3 sequence: CAISDQEETQYF. The CDR3 bases are TGTGCCATCAGTGATCAGGAGGAGACCCAGTACTTC.

This clonotype appeared a few times. The chain recombines TRBV5-1 with TRBJ1-5; 7 bases fit TRBD1. The CDR3 loop spans 16 amino acids. Germline-derived CDR1 and CDR2 are SGHRS and YFSETQ. Germline trimming cut 0 bases from V and 4 bases from J; bases unmatched to any gene: 7. The CDR3 region has the DNA TGCGCCAGCAGCTTGGTACCCGGGACAGCGAATCAGCCCCAGCATTTT. This sequence encodes CASSLVPGTANQPQHF.

J is TRBJ1-5 and V is TRBV24-1; D is unclear. This CDR3 has 14 amino acids. V dropped 5 bases and J dropped 0 bases, with 7 bases sitting between them. Germline CDR1 is KGHDR and CDR2 is SFDVKD. CDR3 sequence (DNA): TGTGCCACCAGTGGTCCTTATAGCAATCAGCCCCAGCATTTT. It specifies CATSGPYSNQPQHF.

The gene calls are TRBV9 and TRBJ2-7; D is ambiguous. The CDR3 consists of 14 residues. Trimming shortened V by 0 bases and J by 6 bases, and 13 bases separated the two germline ends. Germline V lookup: CDR1 SGDLS, CDR2 YYNGEE. The CDR3 DNA is TGTGCCAGCAGCGTAGGACTTTCCCACTTCGAGCAGTACTTC. It codes for CASSVGLSHFEQYF.